This T cell receptor (beta chain) was profiled in a study of T cell changes during pregnancy in multiple sclerosis (dated by TCRdb to between 2018 and 2021). General notes on the study: The study examined how the T cell repertoire changed over the course of pregnancy in women with multiple sclerosis.

Library preparation used the immunoSEQ multiplex PCR assay. TCRdb re-hosts the immuneACCESS table, in-frame sequences only. Its copies lack some clones; in the studies checked, an unresolved V gene accounts for under half of them, and the cause for the rest is not known. Within this sample are 80,000 or so clones, with nearly 95% of them counted one time only. The ten biggest clones cover 0.95% to 1% of the sample. The CDR3 contains 15 residues, cysteine and phenylalanine counted. The retained sequence is limited to the CDR3, 45 bases, with the frame set at the first base. For CDR1 and CDR2, the germline V gene (reference sequence) lists LNHDA and SQIVND. At the junction V is shortened by 5 bases and J by 0 bases, with 13 bases in between. A remark on this clone: Its recognized antigen is unknown. Base-call qualities are not available, and no considerably larger clone is one nucleotide away.

The material sequenced was peripheral blood, taken in the second trimester of pregnancy. This clonotype was obtained from a female donor in good health, enrolled as a control in a pregnancy study. The rearrangement joined TRBV19 to TRBJ1-2; no D gene call is confident. The CDR3 reads as follows: CASSYQAFSNYGYTF. The nucleotide sequence is TGTGCCAGTAGTTATCAGGCCTTCTCTAACTATGGCTACACCTTC.